A single sample is the source of the 8 T cell receptor beta chains below, sequenced in a study of blood T cell repertoires in COVID-19. The assay was immunoSEQ multiplex PCR, and TCRdb's table has in-frame clones only and misses some. The sample holds 250,000 or so clones, about 87% seen once. Sample: PBMCs or T cells enriched from blood (not recorded which). The receptor set was obtained from a woman in her 30s with acute COVID-19.

This rearrangement joins TRBV19 to TRBJ2-5; D not certain. The germline gives CDR1 LNHDA, CDR2 SQIVND (reference sequence). V was cut by 2 bases and J by 3 bases, with 7 bases left in between. The CDR3 covers 13 residues. The CDR3 coding sequence is TGTGCCAGTAGTATAAGGAGAGAAGAGACCCAGTACTTC. It encodes CASSIRREETQYF.

The chain recombines TRBV18 with TRBJ1-4, with no clear D. V lost 4 bases, J lost 7 bases, and 19 bases lay in between. The CDR3 consists of 16 residues. Germline assignment: CDR1 KGHSH and CDR2 LQKENI. The CDR3 DNA is TGTGCCAGCTCACATGAGCGGTTTAGAGGTACTGAAAAACTGTTTTTT. It is translated as CASSHERFRGTEKLFF.

The CDR3 nucleotides are TGCGCCAGCAGCCCCATGGTAGCGGGAGGGGTATACAATGAGCAGTTCTTC. Residues: CASSPMVAGGVYNEQFF. The chain combines TRBV4-1 with TRBJ2-1; TRBD2 matches 11 bases. The V and J ends lost 4 bases and 4 bases, in that order; junction bases with no gene match: 9. The CDR3 totals 17 residues. The germline V gene has CDR1 MGHRA and CDR2 YSYEKL.

This chain joins TRBV6-5 and TRBJ2-7, with D possibly being TRBD1 (5 bases). Germline values: CDR1 MNHEY, CDR2 SVGAGI. Trimming left V 6 bases short and J 3 bases short, with 12 bases between. The CDR3 is 13 amino acids. The CDR3 DNA reads as TGTGCCAGCAGAATCAGTCAGGGCTACGAGCAGTACTTC. It codes for CASRISQGYEQYF.

This chain connects TRBV28 to TRBJ2-3, with 7 bases identical to TRBD2. The V gene end was trimmed by 4 bases and the J gene end by 2 bases; junction bases not matched to a gene: 9. CDR1 and CDR2 from the germline V gene are MDHEN and SYDVKM. This CDR3 has 16 amino acids. The CDR3 bases are TGTGCCAGCAGTTCCCTGGCGGGAGTTTCCACAGATACGCAGTATTTT. Translating gives CASSSLAGVSTDTQYF. The variable domain in full, with the rest retrieved from reference TRBV28 and TRBJ2-3, is DVKVTQSSRYLVKRTGEKVFLECVQDMDHENMFWYRQDPGLGLRLIYFSYDVKMKEKGDIPEGYSVSREKKERFSLILESASTNQTSMYLCASSSLAGVSTDTQYFGPGTRLTVL.

This clone was counted a single time. This chain connects TRBV3-1 (or the pseudogene TRBV3-2) to TRBJ2-3; possible D gene TRBD1, 6 bases. Germline assignment: CDR1 LGHDT and CDR2 YNNKEL (reference sequence). The CDR3 totals 15 residues. Trimming left V 7 bases short and J 0 bases short, with 14 bases between. CDR3 residues: CASTTGTTSTDTQYF. DNA for the CDR3: TGTGCCAGCACTACCGGGACAACTAGCACAGATACGCAGTATTTT.

The chain joins TRBV2 to TRBJ2-1; 11 positions match TRBD2. V was pared by 3 bases and J by 0 bases, with 13 bases of the junction left unmatched. Germline loops: CDR1 SNHLY, CDR2 FYNNEI. The CDR3 extends over 20 amino acids. The CDR3 protein is CASSDDRGLAGLSSYNEQFF. In DNA form, the CDR3 reads TGTGCCAGCAGTGATGACAGAGGACTAGCGGGTCTGAGCTCCTACAATGAGCAGTTCTTC.

The chain uses TRBV2 and TRBJ2-7; 8 positions match TRBD1. This CDR3 has 14 residues. Germline assignment: CDR1 SNHLY and CDR2 FYNNEI. V lost 6 bases to trimming and J lost 4 bases; unmatched junction nucleotides: 8. DNA for the CDR3: TGTGCCAGCAGGGACACCGGGACAGGTTACGAGCAGTACTTC. As protein: CASRDTGTGYEQYF.